This T cell receptor beta chain was retrieved from a study of vaccination effects on CD4 cells after COVID-19. Study-level results: The study found marked clonal contraction of infection- and vaccine-induced clones late after vaccination. Healthy vaccine recipients' vaccine-induced clones were almost all SARS-CoV-2 mono-reactive.

The table came from immunoSEQ multiplex PCR; TCRdb's copy has only in-frame clones and leaves some out. The data show 65,000 to 90,000 clones, roughly 73% seen once. A word on this clone: Its antigen is undetermined.

On roughly day 9 of culture, CD4+ T cells were separated out. Two-dose vaccination with either BNT162b2 or mRNA-1273 was given to the participants. The CDR3 runs to 15 residues. The ends lost 4 bases at V and 1 base at J; junction bases unmatched: 5. CDR1 MNHNY and CDR2 SVGAGI come from the germline V gene (reference sequence). Sequences were derived from CD4+ T cells from PBMCs cultured without peptide, sampled after COVID-19 vaccination. This clonotype originated in a human donor who received a COVID-19 vaccine. The chain links TRBV6-6 to TRBJ1-1, with 8 bases aligning to TRBD1. CDR3 sequence: CASSWGDRSNTEAFF. The CDR3 bases are TGTGCCAGCAGTTGGGGGGACAGGTCGAACACTGAAGCTTTCTTT.